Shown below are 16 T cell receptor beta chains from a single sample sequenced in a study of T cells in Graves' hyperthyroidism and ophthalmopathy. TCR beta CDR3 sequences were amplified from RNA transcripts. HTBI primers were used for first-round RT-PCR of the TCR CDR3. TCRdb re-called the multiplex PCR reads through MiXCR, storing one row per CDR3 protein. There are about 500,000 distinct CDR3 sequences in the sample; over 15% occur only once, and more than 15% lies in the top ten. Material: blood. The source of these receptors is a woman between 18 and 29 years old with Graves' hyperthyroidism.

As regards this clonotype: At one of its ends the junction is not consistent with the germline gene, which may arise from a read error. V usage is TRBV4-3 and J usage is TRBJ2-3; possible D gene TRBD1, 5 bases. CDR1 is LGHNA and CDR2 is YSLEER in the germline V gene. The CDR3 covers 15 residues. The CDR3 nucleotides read TGCGCCAGCAGCCAGGAGTCAGGGTCCGGAGATACGCTGTATTTT. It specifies CASSQESGSGDTLYF.

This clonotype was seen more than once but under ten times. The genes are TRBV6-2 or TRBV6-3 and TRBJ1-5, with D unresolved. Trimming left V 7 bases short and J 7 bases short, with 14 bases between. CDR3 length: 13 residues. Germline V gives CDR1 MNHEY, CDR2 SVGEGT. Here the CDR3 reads CASTSRAGQPQHF. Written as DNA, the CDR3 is TGTGCCAGCACCTCCCGGGCAGGCCAGCCCCAGCATTTT.

The chain's CDR3 is CASSPQGAVNTEAFF. As DNA, the CDR3 is TGTGCCAGCAGCCCCCAGGGGGCCGTGAACACTGAAGCTTTCTTT. The V call is TRBV11-2, the J call TRBJ1-1; the match to TRBD1 covers 8 bases. Trimming took 5 bases from V and 0 from J; bases not matched to a gene: 5. The CDR3 length is 15 residues. CDR1 SGHAT and CDR2 FQNNGV come from the germline V gene.

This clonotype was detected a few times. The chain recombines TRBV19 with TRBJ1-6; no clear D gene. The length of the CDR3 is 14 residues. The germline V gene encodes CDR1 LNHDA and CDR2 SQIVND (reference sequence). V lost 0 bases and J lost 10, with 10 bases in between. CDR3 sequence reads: CASSIDRTLSPLHF. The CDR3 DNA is TGTGCCAGTAGTATAGACCGGACCCTATCACCCCTCCACTTT.

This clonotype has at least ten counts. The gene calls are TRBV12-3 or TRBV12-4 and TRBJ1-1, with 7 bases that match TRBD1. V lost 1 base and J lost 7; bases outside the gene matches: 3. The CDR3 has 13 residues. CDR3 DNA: TGTGCCAGCAGTTTAGGACAGGGTGGTGAAGCTTTCTTT. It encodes CASSLGQGGEAFF.

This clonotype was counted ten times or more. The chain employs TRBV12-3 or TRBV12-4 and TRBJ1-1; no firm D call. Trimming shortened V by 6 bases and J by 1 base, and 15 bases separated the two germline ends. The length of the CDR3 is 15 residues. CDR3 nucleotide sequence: TGTGCCAGCAGCCCTACCCCCTCTAAGAACACTGAAGCTTTCTTT. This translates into CASSPTPSKNTEAFF.

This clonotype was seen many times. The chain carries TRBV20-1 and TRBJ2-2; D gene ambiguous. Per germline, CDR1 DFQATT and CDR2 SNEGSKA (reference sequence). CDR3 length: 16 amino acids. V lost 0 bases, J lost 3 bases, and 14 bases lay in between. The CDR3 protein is CSARDSRAPYTGELFF. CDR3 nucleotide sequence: TGCAGTGCTAGAGATTCTCGGGCCCCATACACCGGGGAGCTGTTTTTT.

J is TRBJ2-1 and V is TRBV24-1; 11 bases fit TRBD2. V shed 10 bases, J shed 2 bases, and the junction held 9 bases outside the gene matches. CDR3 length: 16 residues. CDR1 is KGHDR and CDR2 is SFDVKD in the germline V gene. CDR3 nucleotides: TGTGCCACGACTAGCGGGAAGTTTAACCCCTACAATGAGCAGTTCTTC. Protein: CATTSGKFNPYNEQFF.

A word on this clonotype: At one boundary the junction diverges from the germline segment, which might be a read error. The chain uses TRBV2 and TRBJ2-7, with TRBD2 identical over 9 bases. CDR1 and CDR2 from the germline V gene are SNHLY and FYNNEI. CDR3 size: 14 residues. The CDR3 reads CASKGLAGNYKQYF. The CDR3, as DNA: TGTGCCAGCAAGGGGCTAGCGGGAAACTACAAGCAGTACTTC.

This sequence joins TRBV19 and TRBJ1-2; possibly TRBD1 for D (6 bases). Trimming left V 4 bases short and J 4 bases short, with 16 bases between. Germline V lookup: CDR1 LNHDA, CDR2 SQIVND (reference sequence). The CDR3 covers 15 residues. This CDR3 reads CASSNRAPLAYGYTF. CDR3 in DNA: TGTGCCAGTAGTAACAGGGCCCCACTAGCCTATGGCTACACCTTC.

CDR3 residues: CATSDGRQRNQPQHF. CDR3 coding DNA: TGTGCCACCAGTGATGGGCGACAGAGGAATCAGCCCCAGCATTTT. The V and J genes are TRBV24-1 and TRBJ1-5; the D gene is possibly TRBD1 (5 bases). V was pared by 3 bases and J by 4 bases, with 12 bases between. Germline V gene data show CDR1 as KGHDR and CDR2 as SFDVKD. The CDR3 sequence is 15 residues long.

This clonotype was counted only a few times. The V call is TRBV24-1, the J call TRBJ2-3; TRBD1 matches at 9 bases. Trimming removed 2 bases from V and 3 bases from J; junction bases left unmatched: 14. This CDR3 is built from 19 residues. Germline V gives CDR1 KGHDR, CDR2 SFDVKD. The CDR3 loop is CATSDYHRGRKVVTDTQYF. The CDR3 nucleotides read TGTGCCACCAGTGATTACCACAGGGGGCGGAAAGTAGTGACAGATACGCAGTATTTT.

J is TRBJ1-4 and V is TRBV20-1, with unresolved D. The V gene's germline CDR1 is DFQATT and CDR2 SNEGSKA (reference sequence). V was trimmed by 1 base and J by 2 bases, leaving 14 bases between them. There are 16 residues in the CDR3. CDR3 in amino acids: CSARGEPSGTNEKLFF. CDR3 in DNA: TGCAGTGCTAGAGGCGAGCCATCCGGGACTAATGAAAAACTGTTTTTT.

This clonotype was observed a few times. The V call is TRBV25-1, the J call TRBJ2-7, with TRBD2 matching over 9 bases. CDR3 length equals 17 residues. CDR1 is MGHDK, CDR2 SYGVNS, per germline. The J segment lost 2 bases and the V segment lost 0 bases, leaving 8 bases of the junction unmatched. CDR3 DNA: TGTGCCAGCAGTGAATATGAGAAGCGGGAGGCCCCCTACGAGCAGTACTTC. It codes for CASSEYEKREAPYEQYF.

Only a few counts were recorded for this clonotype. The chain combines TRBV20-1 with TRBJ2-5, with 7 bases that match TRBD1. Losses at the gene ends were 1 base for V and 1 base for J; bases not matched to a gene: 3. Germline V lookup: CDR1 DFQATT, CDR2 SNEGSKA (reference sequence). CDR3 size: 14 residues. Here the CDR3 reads CSARVRQGQETQYF. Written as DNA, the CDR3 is TGCAGTGCTAGAGTTCGACAGGGCCAAGAGACCCAGTACTTC.

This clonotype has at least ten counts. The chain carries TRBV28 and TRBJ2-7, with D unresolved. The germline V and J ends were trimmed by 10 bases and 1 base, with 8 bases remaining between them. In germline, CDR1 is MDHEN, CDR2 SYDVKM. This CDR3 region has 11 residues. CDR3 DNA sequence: TGTGCCATATCAGGATCCTACGAGCAGTACTTC. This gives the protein CAISGSYEQYF. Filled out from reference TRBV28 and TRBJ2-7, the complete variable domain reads DVKVTQSSRYLVKRTGEKVFLECVQDMDHENMFWYRQDPGLGLRLIYFSYDVKMKEKGDIPEGYSVSREKKERFSLILESASTNQTSMYLCAISGSYEQYFGPGTRLTVT.